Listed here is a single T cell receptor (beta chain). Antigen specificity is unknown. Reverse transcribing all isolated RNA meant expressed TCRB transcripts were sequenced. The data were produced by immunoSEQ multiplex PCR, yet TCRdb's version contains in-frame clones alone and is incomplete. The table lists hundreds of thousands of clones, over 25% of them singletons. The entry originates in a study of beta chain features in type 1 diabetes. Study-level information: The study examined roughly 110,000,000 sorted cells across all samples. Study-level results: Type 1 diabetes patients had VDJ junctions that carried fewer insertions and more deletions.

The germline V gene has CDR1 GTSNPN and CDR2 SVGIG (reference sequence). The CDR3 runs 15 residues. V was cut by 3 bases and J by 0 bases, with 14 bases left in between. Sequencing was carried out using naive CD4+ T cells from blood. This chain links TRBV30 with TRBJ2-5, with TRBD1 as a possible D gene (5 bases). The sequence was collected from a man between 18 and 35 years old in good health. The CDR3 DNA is TGTGCCTGGAGGTCCCCCCCAGGGAACCAAGAGACCCAGTACTTC. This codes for CAWRSPPGNQETQYF.